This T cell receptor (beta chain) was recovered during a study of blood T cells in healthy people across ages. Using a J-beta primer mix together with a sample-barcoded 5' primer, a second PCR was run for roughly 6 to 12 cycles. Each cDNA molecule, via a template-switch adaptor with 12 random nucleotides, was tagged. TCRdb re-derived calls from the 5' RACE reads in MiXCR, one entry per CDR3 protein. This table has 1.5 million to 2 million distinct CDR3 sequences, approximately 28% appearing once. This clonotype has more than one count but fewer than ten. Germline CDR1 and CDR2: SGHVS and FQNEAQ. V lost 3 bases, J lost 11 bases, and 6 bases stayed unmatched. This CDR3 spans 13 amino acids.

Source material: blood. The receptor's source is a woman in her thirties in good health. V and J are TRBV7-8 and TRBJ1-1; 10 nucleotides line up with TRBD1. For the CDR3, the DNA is TGTGCCAGCAGCTTGACAGGGGGCGTCCTGGCTTTCTTT. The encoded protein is CASSLTGGVLAFF.